The text below deals with one T cell receptor (beta chain). The data stem from a study of graft-versus-host responses after intestinal transplantation. Across the study: Induction with anti-thymocyte globulin, then tacrolimus and steroids for about 3 years, was given to all recipients.

There are 12 residues in the CDR3. The V segment lost 5 bases and the J segment 7 bases; nucleotides outside the gene matches: 4. Germline V CDR1 and CDR2: GTSNPN, SVGIG (reference sequence). TCRdb's table, derived via immunoSEQ multiplex PCR, lists solely in-frame clones and lacks some. The repertoire has approximately 37,000 clones, over 85% of them found once; the top ten carry 3.5% to 4%. Source: PBMCs, taken roughly 110 weeks after intestinal transplantation. This chain uses TRBV30 with TRBJ1-1, with 10 bases identical to TRBD1. This clonotype was obtained from a human patient who received an intestinal transplant, so some T cells may come from the graft donor. The CDR3 here is CAWGQGVVEAFF. The CDR3, as DNA: TGTGCCTGGGGACAGGGGGTGGTTGAAGCTTTCTTT.